Following are 32 T cell receptor beta chains from one sample sequenced in a study of blood T cell repertoires in COVID-19. Here immunoSEQ multiplex PCR was the method, and the copy in TCRdb shows in-frame clones only, minus some. This sample has roughly 260,000 clones, with approximately 79% found just once. The sequenced sample was peripheral blood. The source is a woman between 40 and 55 years old with active or convalescent COVID-19.

Here the CDR3 DNA reads TGTGCCAGCAGCCAAGAGTGGCGGGGGGATGAGCAGTTCTTC. This translates into CASSQEWRGDEQFF. The V gene is TRBV3-1 (or the pseudogene TRBV3-2), the J gene TRBJ2-1, with 8 bases that match TRBD2. CDR3 length equals 14 residues. CDR1 and CDR2 from the germline V gene are LGHDT and YNNKEL (reference sequence). Trimming at V came to 0 bases and at J to 8 bases, leaving 3 bases not matched to a gene.

This clone was detected a few times. The chain uses TRBV29-1 and TRBJ1-2; possibly TRBD1 for D (6 bases). With 6 bases removed from V and 2 bases from J, the gap between germline ends came to 16 bases. This CDR3 has 14 amino acids. CDR1 is SQVTM, CDR2 ANQGSEA, per germline. This chain's CDR3 is CSVGHGEGNYGYTF. Written as DNA, the CDR3 is TGCAGCGTGGGACATGGCGAGGGAAACTATGGCTACACCTTC.

With respect to this clone: This sample also contains other DNA sequences that code for the same CDR3. This chain uses TRBV5-1 with TRBJ1-2; maybe TRBD1 (6 bases). The ends were cut back, 4 bases at V and 4 bases at J, with 14 bases in the middle. The CDR3 has 14 amino acids. Germline CDR1 is SGHRS and CDR2 is YFSETQ. As DNA, the CDR3 is TGCGCCAGCAGCCGTGAGGGGGAGGGCTATGGCTACACCTTC. The encoded protein is CASSREGEGYGYTF.

This clone was found once. This chain connects TRBV24-1 to TRBJ1-2, with 7 bases fitting TRBD1. CDR3 length: 15 residues. Trimming at V came to 7 bases and at J to 0 bases, leaving 7 bases not matched to a gene. The germline gives CDR1 KGHDR, CDR2 SFDVKD. CDR3 in DNA: TGTGCCACCAGCGAATCCGGGACAGCTAACTATGGCTACACCTTC. Its translation is CATSESGTANYGYTF.

The V call is TRBV18, the J call TRBJ1-2, with D unclear. The CDR3 contains 12 residues. Between the trimmed V and J ends, which lost 1 base and 7 bases, there was a span of 7 bases. From germline, CDR1 is KGHSH and CDR2 LQKENI. CDR3 amino acids: CASSPRTTGYTF. The CDR3 DNA is TGTGCCAGCTCACCACGGACTACTGGCTACACCTTC.

In regard to this clone: One end of the junction does not line up with germline, which may come from a read error. The rearrangement links TRBV7-7 to TRBJ1-1; weak D call: TRBD1 (6 bases). There are 13 residues in the CDR3. Looked up from germline, CDR1 is SSHAT and CDR2 is FNYEAQ (reference sequence). CDR3 region: CASSLALGQQAFF. The CDR3, as DNA: TGTGCTAGCAGCTTGGCACTTGGACAGCAAGCTTTCTTT.

This clone was counted once. The chain recombines TRBV3-1 (or the pseudogene TRBV3-2) with TRBJ1-6, with 8 nucleotides matching TRBD1. CDR3 length equals 15 residues. The germline CDR1 and CDR2 sequences are LGHDT and YNNKEL (reference sequence). V trimming: 5 bases; J trimming: 6 bases; junction bases outside the gene matches: 6. The CDR3 region has the DNA TGTGCCAGCAGCTCCCGGACAGGGTTTAATTCACCCCTCCACTTT. As protein: CASSSRTGFNSPLHF.

J is TRBJ1-1 and V is TRBV7-3; TRBD1 matches 8 bases. The CDR3 length is 13 residues. Germline values: CDR1 SGHTA, CDR2 FQGTGA. V dropped 5 bases and J dropped 3; count of bases not matched to a gene: 2. This CDR3 reads CASSQGAYTEAFF. Here the CDR3 DNA reads TGTGCCAGCAGCCAGGGGGCGTACACTGAAGCTTTCTTT.

This clone was counted between two and nine times. The V call is TRBV28, the J call TRBJ2-2, with a tentative D call TRBD2 (6 bases). Trimming removed 11 bases from V and 3 bases from J, with 19 bases in between. The germline CDR1 and CDR2 sequences are MDHEN and SYDVKM. CDR3 length: 15 amino acids. Here the CDR3 reads CAACRGLRDTGELFF. The CDR3 coding sequence is TGTGCCGCCTGCCGGGGACTCCGGGACACCGGGGAGCTGTTTTTT.

This clone was picked up a small number of times. For the CDR3, the DNA is TGTGCCAGCAGCTTGGTTTCAGGGGAAGCCTCCTATGGCTACACCTTC. It is translated as CASSLVSGEASYGYTF. The rearrangement links TRBV5-6 to TRBJ1-2, with TRBD1 as a possible D gene (6 bases). The V end was cut by 0 bases, the J end by 4 bases, with 16 bases between. Germline lookup yields CDR1 SGHDT and CDR2 YYEEEE. This CDR3 region has 16 residues. The variable domain in full, with the rest retrieved from reference TRBV5-6 and TRBJ1-2, is DAGVTQSPTHLIKTRGQQVTLRCSPKSGHDTVSWYQQALGQGPQFIFQYYEEEERQRGNFPDRFSGHQFPNYSSELNVNALLLGDSALYLCASSLVSGEASYGYTFGSGTRLTVV.

This rearrangement joins TRBV7-8 to TRBJ2-7; 7 bases fit TRBD2. CDR3 size: 14 residues. J lost 1 base, V lost 4 bases, and 4 bases had no gene match. Germline V gene lookup returns CDR1 SGHVS and CDR2 FQNEAQ. The CDR3 DNA follows: TGTGCCAGCAGCTCGGGACTAACGTCCTACGAGCAGTACGTC. Encoded protein: CASSSGLTSYEQYV.

The chain uses TRBV25-1 and TRBJ1-2, with 10 bases matching TRBD1. There are 13 residues in the CDR3. CDR1 MGHDK and CDR2 SYGVNS come from the germline V gene. With V trimmed by 6 bases and J by 8 bases, 6 bases remained unmatched. The CDR3 sequence: CASRGGQGTGYTF. The DNA for the CDR3 is TGTGCCAGCAGAGGGGGACAGGGGACCGGCTACACCTTC.

V and J are TRBV5-1 and TRBJ2-5, with TRBD1 matching 7 bases. V gave up 2 bases and J gave up 3 bases; unmatched junction bases: 7. Looked up from germline, CDR1 is SGHRS and CDR2 is YFSETQ. This CDR3 region has 15 residues. In DNA, the CDR3 is TGCGCCAGCAGCTTCCGTGGGACAGCGGAAGAGACCCAGTACTTC. It yields the protein CASSFRGTAEETQYF. The full variable domain, rest sourced from reference TRBV5-1 and TRBJ2-5, is KAGVTQTPRYLIKTRGQQVTLSCSPISGHRSVSWYQQTPGQGLQFLFEYFSETQRNKGNFPGRFSGRQFSNSRSEMNVSTLELGDSALYLCASSFRGTAEETQYFGPGTRLLVL.

The gene calls are TRBV28 and TRBJ1-1; D possibly corresponds to TRBD1 (5 bases). CDR3 size: 13 residues. CDR1 and CDR2 (germline): MDHEN, SYDVKM. Trimming left V 5 bases short and J 6 bases short, with 13 bases between. The CDR3 region is CASSIGVFSEAFF. CDR3 DNA sequence: TGTGCCAGCAGTATAGGGGTATTCTCTGAAGCTTTCTTT.

This clone has more than one count but fewer than ten. The chain links TRBV18 to TRBJ1-3; D unresolved. Trimming took off 5 bases at V and 11 bases at J, with 16 bases between the two ends. The CDR3 extends over 13 amino acids. Germline V gives CDR1 KGHSH, CDR2 LQKENI. The CDR3: CASSSTRENAIYF. CDR3 bases: TGTGCCAGCTCATCGACACGGGAGAACGCCATATATTTT. The whole variable domain, remainder taken from reference TRBV18 and TRBJ1-3, is NAGVMQNPRHLVRRRGQEARLRCSPMKGHSHVYWYRQLPEEGLKFMVYLQKENIIDESGMPKERFSAEFPKEGPSILRIQQVVRGDSAAYFCASSSTRENAIYFGEGSWLTVV.

This clone was detected many times. V usage is TRBV28 and J usage is TRBJ1-1; 8 bases are a match to TRBD1. Germline V lookup: CDR1 MDHEN, CDR2 SYDVKM. The ends lost 5 bases at V and 1 base at J; junction bases unmatched: 6. The CDR3 sequence is 15 residues long. This chain's CDR3 is CASSAWDRQNTEAFF. The CDR3 DNA is TGTGCCAGCAGTGCCTGGGACAGGCAGAACACTGAAGCTTTCTTT.

V gene TRBV6-6 combines with J gene TRBJ1-6, with D possibly matching TRBD1 (6 bases). Trimming removed 5 bases from V and 0 bases from J, with 11 bases in between. The germline gives CDR1 MNHNY, CDR2 SVGAGI (reference sequence). CDR3 length equals 16 residues. For the CDR3, the DNA is TGTGCCAGCAGTCGGGACACCAGCTCCTATAATTCACCCCTCCACTTT. Residues: CASSRDTSSYNSPLHF.

The chain carries TRBV12-3 or TRBV12-4 and TRBJ1-2; no clear D. V lost 7 bases and J lost 2, with 8 bases in between. There are 12 residues in the CDR3. The CDR3 coding sequence is TGTGCCAGCACGAGAAGCAACTATGGCTACACCTTC. As protein: CASTRSNYGYTF.

J is TRBJ1-2 and V is TRBV6-5, with 8 bases that match TRBD1. CDR1 is MNHEY, CDR2 SVGAGI, per germline. The CDR3 consists of 15 residues. The ends lost 3 bases at V and 5 bases at J; junction bases unmatched: 8. The CDR3 here is CASSYSPQGAYGYTF. The CDR3 nucleotides read TGTGCCAGCAGTTATTCCCCCCAGGGGGCATATGGCTACACCTTC.

The chain employs TRBV2 and TRBJ1-2, with D tentatively TRBD1 (6 bases). V lost 2 bases to trimming and J lost 4 bases, with 11 bases between them. Germline lookup yields CDR1 SNHLY and CDR2 FYNNEI. The CDR3 runs to 14 residues. The CDR3 reads CASSELGALYGYTF. For the CDR3, the DNA is TGTGCCAGCAGTGAATTGGGGGCTCTCTATGGCTACACCTTC.

The chain employs TRBV5-1 and TRBJ2-5; the match to TRBD2 covers 11 bases. There are 14 residues in the CDR3. Trimming removed 4 bases from V and 5 bases from J; junction bases left unmatched: 4. Germline-derived CDR1 and CDR2 are SGHRS and YFSETQ. The CDR3 region is CASSGGLAAETQYF. The CDR3 region has the DNA TGCGCCAGCAGCGGGGGACTAGCGGCCGAGACCCAGTACTTC.

V is TRBV3-1 (or the pseudogene TRBV3-2) and J is TRBJ1-1; maybe TRBD1 (6 bases). The V gene's germline CDR1 is LGHDT and CDR2 YNNKEL (reference sequence). V dropped 4 bases and J dropped 1 base, with 13 bases sitting between them. The CDR3 loop spans 15 amino acids. The CDR3 here is CASSPWGQGNTEAFF. The CDR3 DNA is TGTGCCAGCAGCCCCTGGGGACAAGGGAACACTGAAGCTTTCTTT.

This chain uses TRBV5-1 with TRBJ1-1; possible D gene TRBD1, 5 bases. The V end was cut by 5 bases, the J end by 5 bases, with 16 bases between. The CDR3 has 14 amino acids. Germline CDR1 SGHRS, CDR2 YFSETQ. CDR3 coding DNA: TGCGCCAGCAGTCTACAGGTCGGGGGGACTGAAGCTTTCTTT. Its protein product is CASSLQVGGTEAFF.

The chain joins TRBV7-9 to TRBJ1-4, with D possibly matching TRBD1 (6 bases). Trimming shortened V by 5 bases and J by 6 bases, and 13 bases separated the two germline ends. CDR1 is SEHNR and CDR2 is FQNEAQ in the germline V gene (reference sequence). The CDR3 runs to 14 residues. CDR3 DNA sequence: TGTGCCAGCAGCACAGGGATCAGAGATGAAAAACTGTTTTTT. Translating it yields CASSTGIRDEKLFF.

This clone was counted a few times. The rearrangement uses TRBV5-1 and TRBJ1-4; 9 positions agree with TRBD1. V lost 4 bases and J lost 0; bases outside the gene matches: 4. The CDR3 is made up of 16 amino acids. The germline CDR1 and CDR2 sequences are SGHRS and YFSETQ. The CDR3 DNA reads as TGCGCCAGCAGCCTGAGGACAGGGGCAACTAATGAAAAACTGTTTTTT. Translation gives CASSLRTGATNEKLFF.

The chain joins TRBV11-2 to TRBJ1-1; D unresolved. This CDR3 region has 14 residues. Germline CDR1 is SGHAT and CDR2 is FQNNGV. With 4 bases removed from V and 1 base from J, the gap between germline ends came to 10 bases. Written as DNA, the CDR3 is TGTGCCAGCAGCTCCTCGACGGGGAACACTGAAGCTTTCTTT. Its protein is CASSSSTGNTEAFF.

The V call is TRBV6-1, the J call TRBJ1-5, with a tentative D call TRBD1 (5 bases). Trimming removed 3 bases at V and 6 bases at J, with 9 bases between. Germline CDR1 and CDR2: MNHNS and SASEGT. This CDR3 comprises 13 residues. This CDR3 is CASSDRESQPQHF. The CDR3 bases are TGTGCCAGCAGTGACAGGGAAAGTCAGCCCCAGCATTTT.

This chain uses TRBV6-5 with TRBJ1-2; TRBD1 might be the D (6 bases). With 0 bases removed from V and 6 bases from J, the gap between germline ends came to 11 bases. CDR1 is MNHEY, CDR2 SVGAGI, per germline. This CDR3 has 14 amino acids. The CDR3 nucleotides read TGTGCCAGCAGTTACTCGGACAGTAGAAATGGCTACACCTTC. This sequence encodes CASSYSDSRNGYTF.

In this sample, this clone turned up many times. The chain is built from TRBV3-1 (or the pseudogene TRBV3-2) and TRBJ2-1, with 7 positions matching TRBD2. Trimming at V came to 1 base and at J to 0 bases, leaving 6 bases not matched to a gene. CDR1 and CDR2 (germline): LGHDT, YNNKEL (reference sequence). This CDR3 is 17 amino acids long. CDR3 sequence (DNA): TGTGCCAGCAGCCAAGTCTGGCGGGGGTACTCCTACAATGAGCAGTTCTTC. Protein sequence: CASSQVWRGYSYNEQFF.

The J gene is TRBJ2-2, the V gene TRBV4-1; 8 positions match TRBD1. This CDR3 has 15 amino acids. Losses at the gene ends were 2 bases for V and 5 bases for J; bases not matched to a gene: 4. CDR1 is MGHRA, CDR2 YSYEKL, per germline. This CDR3 reads CASSQQTGVTGELFF. Here the CDR3 DNA reads TGCGCCAGCAGCCAACAGACAGGGGTGACCGGGGAGCTGTTTTTT.

The V call is TRBV14, the J call TRBJ2-5; possible D gene TRBD2, 5 bases. CDR1 and CDR2 (germline): SGHDN, FVKESK. CDR3 length: 15 amino acids. Trimming removed 3 bases from V and 5 bases from J, with 16 bases in between. DNA of the CDR3: TGTGCCAGCAGCCAGCAACTAGTTTCGGGGGAGACCCAGTACTTC. Protein sequence: CASSQQLVSGETQYF.

This clone was picked up many times. This rearrangement joins TRBV7-6 to TRBJ1-6, with D tentatively TRBD1 (5 bases). The CDR3 extends over 15 amino acids. The V end was cut by 5 bases, the J end by 7 bases, with 15 bases between. The V gene's germline CDR1 is SGHVS and CDR2 FNYEAQ. CDR3 nucleotides: TGTGCCAGCAGCCCCCGTGTGACAGCCAATTCACCCCTCCACTTT. It codes for CASSPRVTANSPLHF. Supplemented by reference TRBV7-6 and TRBJ1-6, the full variable domain reads GAGVSQSPRYKVTKRGQDVALRCDPISGHVSLYWYRQALGQGPEFLTYFNYEAQQDKSGLPNDRFSAERPEGSISTLTIQRTEQRDSAMYRCASSPRVTANSPLHFGNGTRLTVT.